These T cell receptor beta chains were read from a single sample in a study of T cells in Graves' hyperthyroidism and ophthalmopathy. TCRdb used MiXCR to reprocess the multiplex PCR reads, holding one entry per CDR3 protein. This table holds about 200,000 distinct CDR3 sequences, around 16% found once. The material sequenced was blood. The receptors originated from a woman in her forties or fifties with Graves' hyperthyroidism. The CDR3 runs from the conserved cysteine through the conserved F or W. The D gene is left open where the match is weak. Only some rows state a clone size, as once, few, many or a class for expanded clones.

D	V	size	J	CDR3	DNA
TRBD1	TRBV2	-	TRBJ1-6	CASRSQGNNSPLRF	TGTGCCAGCAGGTCACAGGGGAACAATTCACCCCTCCGCTTT
-	TRBV6-1	many	TRBJ1-5	CASSEAMDPRGNQPQHF	TGTGCCAGCAGTGAAGCTATGGACCCCCGAGGCAATCAGCCCCAGCATTTT
-	TRBV20-1	many	TRBJ1-1	CSSPQGNTEAFF	TGCAGTTCGCCACAGGGGAACACTGAAGCTTTCTTT
TRBD2	TRBV2	many	TRBJ2-7	CASRYIAGGGYEQYF	TGTGCCAGCAGATATATAGCGGGAGGAGGGTACGAGCAGTACTTC
-	TRBV29-1	-	TRBJ2-4	CSVVLQGGNIQYF	TGCAGCGTTGTGTTGCAGGGAGGAAACATTCAGTACTTC
TRBD2	TRBV7-3	few	TRBJ2-1	CASSLTLAGVSEQFF	TGTGCCAGCAGCTTAACTCTAGCGGGAGTTTCGGAGCAGTTCTTC
TRBD1	TRBV6-1	many	TRBJ2-5	CASSAFPTGVFETQYF	TGTGCCAGCAGTGCATTCCCGACAGGGGTCTTCGAGACCCAGTACTTC
TRBD2	TRBV20-1	many	TRBJ2-5	CSASSFKAGVETQYF	TGCAGTGCTAGTTCTTTTAAGGCGGGAGTAGAGACCCAGTACTTC
TRBD1	TRBV20-1	-	TRBJ1-2	CSAEDRGVNGYTF	TGCAGTGCTGAGGACAGGGGGGTCAATGGCTACACCTTC
TRBD2	TRBV5-4	-	TRBJ2-7	CASSLGGGLAGAGLHEQYF	TGTGCCAGCAGCTTGGGGGGTGGGCTAGCGGGCGCGGGGCTTCACGAGCAGTACTTC